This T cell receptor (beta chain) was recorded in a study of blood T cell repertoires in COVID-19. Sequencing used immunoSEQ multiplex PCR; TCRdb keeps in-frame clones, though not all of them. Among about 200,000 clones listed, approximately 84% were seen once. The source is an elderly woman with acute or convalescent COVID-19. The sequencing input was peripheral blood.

The CDR3 DNA reads TGTGCCAGCAGTTCGCGGACAGCCCTCAATCAGCCCCAGCATTTT. It translates to CASSSRTALNQPQHF. The chain employs TRBV11-1 and TRBJ1-5; tentatively, D is TRBD1 (6 bases). Germline V gene data show CDR1 as SGHAT and CDR2 as FQDESV (reference sequence). CDR3 length: 15 residues. The germline V and J ends were trimmed by 6 bases and 3 bases, with 15 bases remaining between them.